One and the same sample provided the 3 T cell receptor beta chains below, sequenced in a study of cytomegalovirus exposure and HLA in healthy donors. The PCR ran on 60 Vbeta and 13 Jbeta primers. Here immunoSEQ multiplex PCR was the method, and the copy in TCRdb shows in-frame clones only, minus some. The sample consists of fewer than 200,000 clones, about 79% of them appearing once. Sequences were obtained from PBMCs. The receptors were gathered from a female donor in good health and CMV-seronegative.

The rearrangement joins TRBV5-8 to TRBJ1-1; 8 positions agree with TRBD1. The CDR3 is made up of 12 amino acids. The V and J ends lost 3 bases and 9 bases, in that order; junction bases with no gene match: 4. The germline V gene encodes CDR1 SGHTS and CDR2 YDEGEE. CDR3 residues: CASSWDRPKAFF. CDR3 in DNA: TGTGCCAGCAGCTGGGACAGGCCCAAAGCTTTCTTT.

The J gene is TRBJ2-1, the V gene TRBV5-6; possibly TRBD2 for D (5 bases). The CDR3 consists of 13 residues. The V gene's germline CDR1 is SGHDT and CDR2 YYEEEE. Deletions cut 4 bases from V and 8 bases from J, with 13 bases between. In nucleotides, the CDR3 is TGTGCCAGCAGCCGGACCCGGCGGGATGAGCAGTTCTTC. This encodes CASSRTRRDEQFF.

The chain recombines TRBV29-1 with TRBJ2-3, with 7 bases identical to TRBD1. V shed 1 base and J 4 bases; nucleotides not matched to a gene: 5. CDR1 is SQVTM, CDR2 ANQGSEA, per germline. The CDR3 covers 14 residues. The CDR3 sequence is CSVEGGQVPDTQYF. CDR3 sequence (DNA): TGCAGCGTTGAAGGCGGACAGGTCCCAGATACGCAGTATTTT.